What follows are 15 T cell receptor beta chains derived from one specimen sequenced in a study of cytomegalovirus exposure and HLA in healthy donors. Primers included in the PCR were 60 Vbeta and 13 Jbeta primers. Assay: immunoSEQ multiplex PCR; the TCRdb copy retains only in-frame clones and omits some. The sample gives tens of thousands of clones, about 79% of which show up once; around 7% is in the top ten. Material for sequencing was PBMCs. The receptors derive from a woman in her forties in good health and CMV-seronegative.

CDR3 sequence reads: CASSSRETQYF. The CDR3 coding sequence is TGCGCCAGCAGCTCCCGGGAGACCCAGTACTTC. The chain is built from TRBV5-1 and TRBJ2-5; D not certain. CDR3 length: 11 amino acids. In germline, CDR1 is SGHRS, CDR2 YFSETQ. With 3 bases removed from V and 5 bases from J, the gap between germline ends came to 5 bases.

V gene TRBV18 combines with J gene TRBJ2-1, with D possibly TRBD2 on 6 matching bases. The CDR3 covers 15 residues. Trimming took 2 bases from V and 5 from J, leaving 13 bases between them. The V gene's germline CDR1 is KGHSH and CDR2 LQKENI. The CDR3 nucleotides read TGTGCCAGCTCACCAGAGGTGCGGGGTGACAATGAGCAGTTCTTC. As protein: CASSPEVRGDNEQFF.

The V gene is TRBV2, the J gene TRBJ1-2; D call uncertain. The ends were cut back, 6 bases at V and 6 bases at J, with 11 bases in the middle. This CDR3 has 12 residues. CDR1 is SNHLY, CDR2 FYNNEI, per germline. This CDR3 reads CASRWEVDGYTF. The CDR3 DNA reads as TGTGCCAGCAGATGGGAGGTGGATGGCTACACCTTC.

CDR3 region: CASSQDYRTTDTQYF. The CDR3 DNA is TGCGCCAGCAGCCAAGATTACAGAACCACAGATACGCAGTATTTT. The rearrangement uses TRBV4-3 and TRBJ2-3, with no clear D. Germline V gene lookup returns CDR1 LGHNA and CDR2 YSLEER. The CDR3 covers 15 residues. V lost 0 bases, J lost 2 bases, and 9 bases lay in between.

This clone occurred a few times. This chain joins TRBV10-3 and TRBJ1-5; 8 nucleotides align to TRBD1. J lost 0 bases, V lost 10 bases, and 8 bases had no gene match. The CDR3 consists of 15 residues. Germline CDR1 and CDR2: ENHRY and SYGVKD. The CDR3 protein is CATTPGQDSNQPQHF. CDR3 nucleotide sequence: TGTGCCACCACCCCGGGACAGGATAGCAATCAGCCCCAGCATTTT.

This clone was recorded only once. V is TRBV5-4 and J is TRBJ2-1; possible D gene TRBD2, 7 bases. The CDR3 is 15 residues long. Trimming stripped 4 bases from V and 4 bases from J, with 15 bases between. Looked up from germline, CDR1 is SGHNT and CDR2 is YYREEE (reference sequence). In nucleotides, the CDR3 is TGTGCCAGCAGCCCGAGGGGGGGACCGTACAATGAGCAGTTCTTC. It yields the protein CASSPRGGPYNEQFF.

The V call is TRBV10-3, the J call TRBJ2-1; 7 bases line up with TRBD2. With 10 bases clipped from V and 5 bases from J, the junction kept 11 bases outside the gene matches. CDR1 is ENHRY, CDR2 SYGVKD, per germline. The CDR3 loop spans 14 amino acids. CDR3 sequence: CATVRRGDDNEQFF. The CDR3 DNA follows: TGTGCCACCGTGAGACGGGGGGACGACAATGAGCAGTTCTTC.

CDR3 amino acids: CASSIVSQGTEAFF. In nucleotides, the CDR3 is TGTGCCAGTAGTATAGTTAGCCAGGGCACTGAAGCTTTCTTT. The chain employs TRBV19 and TRBJ1-1; perhaps TRBD1 as D (5 bases). The CDR3 consists of 14 residues. V was cut by 1 base and J by 4 bases, with 10 bases left in between. CDR1 is LNHDA, CDR2 SQIVND, per germline (reference sequence).

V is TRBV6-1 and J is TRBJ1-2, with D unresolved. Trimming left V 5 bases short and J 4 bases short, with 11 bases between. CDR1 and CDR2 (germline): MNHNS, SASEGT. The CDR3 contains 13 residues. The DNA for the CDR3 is TGTGCCAGCAGTCCTGAGCGAACCTATGGCTACACCTTC. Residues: CASSPERTYGYTF.

For the CDR3, the DNA is TGTGCCAGCTCACTTGGACAGGACACTGAAGCTTTCTTT. This translates into CASSLGQDTEAFF. This sequence joins TRBV18 and TRBJ1-1, with 7 bases that match TRBD1. Trimming removed 4 bases from V and 3 bases from J; junction bases left unmatched: 2. This CDR3 is 13 amino acids long. CDR1 is KGHSH, CDR2 LQKENI, per germline.

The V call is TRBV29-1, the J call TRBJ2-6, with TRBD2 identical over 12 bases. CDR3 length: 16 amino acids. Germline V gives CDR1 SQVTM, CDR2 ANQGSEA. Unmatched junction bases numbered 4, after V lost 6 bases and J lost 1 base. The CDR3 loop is CSVRLAGVSGANVLTF. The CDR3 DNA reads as TGCAGCGTAAGACTAGCGGGAGTATCTGGGGCCAACGTCCTGACTTTC.

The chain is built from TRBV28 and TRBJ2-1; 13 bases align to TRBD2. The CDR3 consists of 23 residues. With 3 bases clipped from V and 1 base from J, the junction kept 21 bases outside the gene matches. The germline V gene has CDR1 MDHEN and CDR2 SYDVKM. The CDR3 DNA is TGTGCCAGCAGTTTGGGGGGACTAGCGGGATTTTTCCGAGGCATTCAATCCTACAATGAGCAGTTCTTC. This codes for CASSLGGLAGFFRGIQSYNEQFF.

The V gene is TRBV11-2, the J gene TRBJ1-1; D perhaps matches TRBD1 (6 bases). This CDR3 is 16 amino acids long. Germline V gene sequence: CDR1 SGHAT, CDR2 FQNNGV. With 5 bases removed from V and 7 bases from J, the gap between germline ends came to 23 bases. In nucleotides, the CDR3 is TGTGCCAGCAGCCCAGGCGGGGGCAGTGGGATGGGTGAAGCTTTCTTT. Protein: CASSPGGGSGMGEAFF.

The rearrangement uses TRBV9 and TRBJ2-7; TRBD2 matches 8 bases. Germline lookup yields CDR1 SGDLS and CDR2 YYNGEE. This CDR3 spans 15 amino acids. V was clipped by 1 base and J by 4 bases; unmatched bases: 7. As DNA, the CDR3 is TGTGCCAGCAGCGTAAATAGCGGGACTGGGTACGAGCAGTACTTC. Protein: CASSVNSGTGYEQYF.

CDR3 sequence: CASTLLAGGNTGELFF. In DNA, the CDR3 is TGTGCCAGCACCCTACTAGCGGGAGGGAACACCGGGGAGCTGTTTTTT. V and J are TRBV7-9 and TRBJ2-2; 12 positions match TRBD2. From germline, CDR1 is SEHNR and CDR2 FQNEAQ (reference sequence). The J segment lost 1 base and the V segment lost 7 bases, leaving 4 bases of the junction unmatched. The CDR3 is 16 amino acids.